Only a few counts were recorded for the clone carrying this T cell receptor (beta chain). These data belong to a study of T-cell reconstitution after alpha-beta-depleted transplantation in children. The V and J ends lost 3 bases and 0 bases respectively, with 9 bases between them. Per the germline V gene, CDR1 is SGHTA and CDR2 is FQGNSA. The CDR3 has 14 amino acids. Preparation of the TCRbeta library involved a method that used unique molecular identifiers. TCRdb called the PCR reads again in MiXCR, with one record for every CDR3 protein. The sample lists under 300,000 distinct CDR3 sequences, approximately 9.8% occurring once.

Source: PBMCs from the stem cell graft donor, taken from the stem cell graft. The chain joins TRBV7-2 to TRBJ2-7; D is unresolved. The source of this sequence is a human donor who donated a stem cell graft to a child with SCID. The DNA for the CDR3 is TGTGCCAGCAGCTTCCCCCAAAGCTCCTACGAGCAGTACTTC. Protein product: CASSFPQSSYEQYF.